The sequence of this T cell receptor (beta chain) was determined in a study of CD8 T cells in Susac syndrome. Study-level results: Acknowledgment was made by the study that its TCR sequencing and HLA analysis involved a relatively small number of individuals.

Random hexamers served to reverse transcribe roughly 0.45 to 1 ug RNA. TCRdb re-analysed the immunoSEQ multiplex PCR reads in MiXCR, keeping a single row per CDR3 protein. This repertoire shows around 100,000 distinct CDR3 sequences, 95% found once; its top ten account for less than 0.35%. Only one count was recorded for this clonotype. The target antigen is unknown. This CDR3 region has 15 residues. Germline values: CDR1 MDHEN, CDR2 SYDVKM. The V gene end was trimmed by 5 bases and the J gene end by 1 base; junction bases not matched to a gene: 6. This receptor was taken from a human donor with Susac syndrome. Sequencing was carried out using CD8+ T cells from PBMCs. J is TRBJ2-5 and V is TRBV28, with 8 bases fitting TRBD2. CDR3 nucleotide sequence: TGTGCCAGCAGTCCCCTCGGGGGGGGCCAAGAGACCCAGTACTTC. Encoded protein: CASSPLGGGQETQYF.